Listed here is a single T cell receptor (beta chain). Its antigen is unknown. The sample belongs to a study of T cell responses to AZD1222 COVID-19 vaccine. Whole-study results and caveats: Spike-specific TCR breadth rose after two AZD1222 doses, and depth rose as well. White British donors predominated, females outnumbered males, and clonal diversity was possibly underestimated.

CDR1 MNHEY and CDR2 SMNVEV come from the germline V gene (reference sequence). The ends lost 4 bases at V and 4 bases at J; junction bases unmatched: 2. The length of the CDR3 is 13 residues. Profiling relied on immunoSEQ multiplex PCR, and the TCRdb table lists in-frame clones only, not all of them. The sample lists 25,000 to 35,000 clones, about three quarters occurring once. The sequencing here drew on peripheral blood, taken on day 0 of AZD1222 vaccination. This sequence originates from an adult in good health. V and J are TRBV27 and TRBJ1-1; 8 nucleotides line up with TRBD1. CDR3 in amino acids: CASSSGTGTEAFF. The CDR3 region has the DNA TGTGCCAGCAGTTCCGGGACAGGCACTGAAGCTTTCTTT.